The 16 T cell receptor beta chains given below trace back to one sample, sequenced in a study of response to subunit inactivated influenza vaccine. TCRdb reanalysed the RT-PCR reads using MiXCR and keeps one entry per CDR3 protein. The table shows more than 500,000 distinct CDR3 sequences, with approximately 10% occurring only once. These data are also associated with another study on T cells expressing NK-cell markers. In that study: Making the TCR beta cDNA relied on 5'RACE template switching with UMIs.

The sample in question was PBMCs from blood, obtained on the day of vaccination. The receptors shown here come from a man aged 45 to 65 who received an inactivated influenza vaccine.

This clonotype was found a few times. The chain employs TRBV9 and TRBJ1-2, with a tentative D call TRBD1 (5 bases). The germline CDR1 and CDR2 sequences are SGDLS and YYNGEE. The CDR3 is made up of 14 amino acids. V was trimmed by 4 bases and J by 3 bases, leaving 13 bases between them. The CDR3 DNA reads TGTGCCAGCAGCCCGGGGCCCTACGACTATGGCTACACCTTC. Amino acid sequence: CASSPGPYDYGYTF.

In its sample, this clonotype was seen many times. V and J are TRBV3-1 and TRBJ2-7; no clear D. The V end was cut by 4 bases, the J end by 4 bases, with 14 bases between. CDR3 length equals 14 residues. CDR1 and CDR2 from the germline V gene are LGHDT and YNNKEL (reference sequence). The CDR3 DNA reads TGTGCCAGCAGCCCGAGTGGCCTCTCTTACGAGCAGTACTTC. Protein product: CASSPSGLSYEQYF.

The chain joins TRBV5-1 to TRBJ1-6; 7 bases match TRBD1. Unmatched junction bases numbered 4, after V lost 0 bases and J lost 4 bases. The V gene's germline CDR1 is SGHRS and CDR2 YFSETQ. The CDR3 length is 16 residues. The CDR3 DNA sequence: TGCGCCAGCAGCTTGGTCGGGACAGAGTATAATTCACCCCTCCACTTT. Translating it yields CASSLVGTEYNSPLHF. Full variable domain (outside the CDR3, taken from reference TRBV5-1 and TRBJ1-6): KAGVTQTPRYLIKTRGQQVTLSCSPISGHRSVSWYQQTPGQGLQFLFEYFSETQRNKGNFPGRFSGRQFSNSRSEMNVSTLELGDSALYLCASSLVGTEYNSPLHFGNGTRLTVT.

Only a few counts were recorded for this clonotype. The chain couples TRBV10-3 to TRBJ2-1; possible D gene TRBD1, 5 bases. CDR1 and CDR2 (germline): ENHRY, SYGVKD. The CDR3 totals 12 residues. V was trimmed by 4 bases and J by 7 bases, leaving 8 bases between them. The CDR3 reads CAISGGGNEQFF. CDR3 nucleotides: TGTGCCATCAGTGGGGGCGGTAATGAGCAGTTCTTC.

The chain couples TRBV7-9 to TRBJ2-1; D possibly corresponds to TRBD1 (6 bases). CDR1 and CDR2 from the germline V gene are SEHNR and FQNEAQ (reference sequence). V dropped 5 bases and J dropped 8 bases, with 16 bases sitting between them. This CDR3 has 14 amino acids. For the CDR3, the DNA is TGTGCCAGCAGCCTCGCCGGCAGGGGCCATGAGCAGTTCTTC. It codes for CASSLAGRGHEQFF.

The chain recombines TRBV12-3 or TRBV12-4 with TRBJ2-3; D is unclear. This CDR3 has 14 amino acids. Trimming stripped 2 bases from V and 1 base from J, with 7 bases between. The CDR3 sequence: CASSLYPRTDTQYF. The CDR3 DNA is TGTGCCAGCAGTTTATATCCACGCACAGATACGCAGTATTTT.

Only a few counts were recorded for this clonotype. The chain couples TRBV7-2 to TRBJ2-3, with TRBD1 matching 11 bases. V shed 5 bases and J 4 bases; nucleotides not matched to a gene: 8. Germline loops: CDR1 SGHTA, CDR2 FQGNSA. This CDR3 is built from 16 residues. CDR3: CASSPPGQGVADTQYF. The CDR3 bases are TGTGCCAGCAGCCCTCCGGGACAGGGGGTGGCAGATACGCAGTATTTT.

The V and J genes are TRBV18 and TRBJ2-6, with 7 bases matching TRBD2. CDR3 length equals 20 residues. V lost 3 bases to trimming and J lost 1 base; unmatched junction nucleotides: 15. Germline V gives CDR1 KGHSH, CDR2 LQKENI. In DNA, the CDR3 is TGTGCCAGCTCACCCCCAATGGGGGGGATGGGAGGATCTGGGGCCAACGTCCTGACTTTC. Amino acids: CASSPPMGGMGGSGANVLTF.

Regarding this clonotype: At one end the junction does not follow the germline gene, possibly because of a read error. The chain uses TRBV12-3 or TRBV12-4 and TRBJ2-2, with D perhaps matching TRBD2 (6 bases). The CDR3 runs to 15 residues. CDR3 nucleotide sequence: TGTGCCAGCAGTCTAGCTAGCGTACCACCCCGGGAGCTGTTTTTT. It yields the protein CASSLASVPPRELFF.

This clonotype was observed a few times. This chain connects TRBV2 to TRBJ2-2; D gene uncertain. The CDR3 extends over 12 amino acids. V lost 8 bases and J lost 3, with 7 bases in between. Germline CDR1 SNHLY, CDR2 FYNNEI. The CDR3 sequence: CASQSDTGELFF. The CDR3 coding sequence is TGTGCCAGCCAGTCGGACACCGGGGAGCTGTTTTTT.

In its sample, this clonotype was seen a few times. The CDR3 protein is CATSRDSGTGPRSSYEQYF. The CDR3 nucleotides read TGTGCCACCAGCAGAGATTCAGGGACAGGGCCCCGCAGCTCCTACGAGCAGTACTTC. The chain recombines TRBV15 with TRBJ2-7, with TRBD1 identical over 9 bases. V dropped 0 bases and J dropped 0; count of bases not matched to a gene: 12. The CDR3 runs 19 residues. CDR1 and CDR2 (germline): LNHNV, YYDKDF (reference sequence). The complete variable domain, with remaining parts taken from reference TRBV15 and TRBJ2-7, reads DAMVIQNPRYQVTQFGKPVTLSCSQTLNHNVMYWYQQKSSQAPKLLFHYYDKDFNNEADTPDNFQSRRPNTSFCFLDIRSPGLGDTAMYLCATSRDSGTGPRSSYEQYFGPGTRLTVT.

The rearrangement joins TRBV7-9 to TRBJ2-5, with D hard to call. The V gene lost 3 bases and the J gene lost 0 bases, with 8 bases spanning the gap. Germline V CDR1 and CDR2: SEHNR, FQNEAQ (reference sequence). The CDR3 consists of 14 residues. The CDR3 DNA follows: TGTGCCAGCAGCTTTTCAGAGTACCAAGAGACCCAGTACTTC. As protein: CASSFSEYQETQYF.

This rearrangement joins TRBV12-3 or TRBV12-4 to TRBJ2-7; a weak D match, TRBD1 (6 bases). Trimming cost V 6 bases and J 1 base, with 16 bases left between them. This CDR3 is built from 15 residues. The CDR3 loop is CASSPRPDRSYEQYF. The CDR3 DNA reads TGTGCCAGCAGCCCCCGTCCTGACAGGTCCTACGAGCAGTACTTC.

This clonotype was counted at least ten times. The chain links TRBV7-2 to TRBJ2-5; TRBD1 is a possible D gene (6 bases). With 7 bases removed from V and 0 bases from J, the gap between germline ends came to 15 bases. The germline gives CDR1 SGHTA, CDR2 FQGNSA. There are 15 residues in the CDR3. The CDR3 DNA sequence: TGTGCCAGCACCCTTGGTGGGGGCCACCAAGAGACCCAGTACTTC. Residues: CASTLGGGHQETQYF.

V is TRBV7-7 and J is TRBJ2-5, with D uncertain. CDR1 SSHAT and CDR2 FNYEAQ come from the germline V gene (reference sequence). The CDR3 is 14 residues long. V lost 5 bases and J 5 bases, leaving 15 bases between the germline ends. The DNA for the CDR3 is TGTGCCAGCAGCCGTTTTGGCGGTCGGGAGACCCAGTACTTC. Amino acid sequence: CASSRFGGRETQYF.

J is TRBJ1-5 and V is TRBV4-1; 11 nucleotides align to TRBD1. CDR1 MGHRA and CDR2 YSYEKL come from the germline V gene. With V trimmed by 0 bases and J by 6 bases, 4 bases remained unmatched. CDR3 length equals 16 residues. The CDR3 is CASSQDGTGGFQPQHF. CDR3 nucleotides: TGCGCCAGCAGCCAAGATGGGACAGGGGGATTTCAGCCCCAGCATTTT.